This TCR beta chain emerged from a study of blood T cells in healthy people across ages. Study-wide results and caveats: The fall in TCR beta diversity per million T cells was roughly linear with age.

The table lists this clonotype with a count of one. Its specificity is not known. Healthy individuals of Caucasian origin from Russia, aged roughly 6 to 100, served as donors. The germline V gene has CDR1 DFQATT and CDR2 SNEGSKA (reference sequence). The CDR3 length is 13 residues. Combining a sample-barcoded 5' primer with a J-beta primer mix, a second PCR ran for roughly 7 to 12 cycles. Every sample gave at least 2.5 million paired-end reads containing CDR3. A single record per CDR3 protein comes from TCRdb applying MiXCR to the 5' RACE reads. The sample contains 800,000 to 1,000,000 distinct CDR3 sequences, roughly 48% of which appear only once.

The chain has TRBV20-1 and TRBJ1-2, with D maybe TRBD1 (5 bases). The clonotype comes from a young man in good health. What was sequenced was blood. As DNA, the CDR3 is TGCAGCCCCGGGGCGGACGCTAACTATGGCTACACCTTC. Its protein product is CSPGADANYGYTF.